This passage covers 13 T cell receptor beta chains from one sample sequenced in a study of beta chain features in type 1 diabetes listed by TCRdb under 2018. Paper-wide results and their limitations: In all four CD4+ subsets, TCRB CDR3 length was moderately but significantly shorter in type 1 diabetes patients.

These receptors' targets are unknown. The method was the immunoSEQ multiplex PCR assay. All of the isolated RNA was reverse transcribed with the High Capacity cDNA Reverse Transcription Kit, so expressed TCRB transcripts were sequenced. TCRdb retrieved this table from immuneACCESS and kept in-frame rearrangements only. Not all clones are present; in checked studies, unresolved V genes account for under half, and no reason is known for the remainder. The table for this sample lists 300,000 to 350,000 clones; 13% of them were counted only once. The ten biggest clones cover about 0.016% of the sample. Sequenced sample: naive CD4+ T cells from blood. What this sample's cell subset or site label stands for: true naive CD4+ T cells. The receptors shown here come from a woman under 30 with type 1 diabetes.

In this sample, this clone turned up a few times. The V call is TRBV7-2, the J call TRBJ2-3; 13 bases match TRBD2. The CDR3 consists of 18 residues. CDR1 SGHTA and CDR2 FQGNSA come from the germline V gene. After removal of 5 bases from V and 3 bases from J, the junction contained 11 bases not matched to a gene. Written as DNA, the CDR3 is TGTGCCAGCAGCCCCGGACTAGCGGGAGAAATTATGACAGATACGCAGTATTTT. Encoded protein: CASSPGLAGEIMTDTQYF.

This clone was picked up one time. The rearrangement joins TRBV6-1 to TRBJ1-5, with D tentatively TRBD1 (6 bases). The V end lost 4 bases, the J end lost 4 bases, and 11 bases lay between the germline ends. The germline V gene encodes CDR1 MNHNS and CDR2 SASEGT. This CDR3 has 14 amino acids. The CDR3 sequence is CASSAAQGNQPQHF. The CDR3 nucleotides read TGTGCCAGCAGTGCCGCCCAGGGGAATCAGCCCCAGCATTTT.

This clone was found a few times. The chain employs TRBV4-1 and TRBJ2-5; 9 positions match TRBD1. The CDR3 loop spans 15 amino acids. Looked up from germline, CDR1 is MGHRA and CDR2 is YSYEKL. Trimming took 5 bases from V and 2 from J; bases not matched to a gene: 6. The CDR3, as DNA: TGCGCCAGCAGCACAGGACAGGGGCGTCAAGAGACCCAGTACTTC. As protein: CASSTGQGRQETQYF.

This clone was detected a few times. The gene calls are TRBV28 and TRBJ1-5; a possible D gene is TRBD1 (5 bases). The length of the CDR3 is 15 residues. In germline, CDR1 is MDHEN, CDR2 SYDVKM. Deletions cut 5 bases from V and 2 bases from J, with 13 bases between. CDR3 nucleotides: TGTGCCAGCAGTCGCCCGGGCAGGGGCAATCAGCCCCAGCATTTT. Its protein is CASSRPGRGNQPQHF.

This clone showed up just a few times. The CDR3 sequence: CASSLVSGGGTNTQYF. In DNA form, the CDR3 reads TGTGCCAGCAGCTTAGTGTCGGGGGGGGGCACTAATACGCAGTATTTT. The chain employs TRBV7-2 and TRBJ2-3, with 8 bases matching TRBD2. The CDR3 length is 16 residues. Germline V CDR1 and CDR2: SGHTA, FQGNSA. Trimming removed 1 base from V and 7 bases from J; junction bases left unmatched: 10.

This clone has more than one count but fewer than ten. The chain is built from TRBV5-6 and TRBJ1-1, with D hard to call. The CDR3 has 12 residues. Deletions cut 0 bases from V and 3 bases from J, with 3 bases between. Per the germline V gene, CDR1 is SGHDT and CDR2 is YYEEEE. CDR3 region: CASSLADTEAFF. The CDR3 nucleotides read TGTGCCAGCAGCTTGGCGGACACTGAAGCTTTCTTT.

The chain is built from TRBV19 and TRBJ2-1, with D tentatively TRBD2 (5 bases). Germline-derived CDR1 and CDR2 are LNHDA and SQIVND (reference sequence). This CDR3 is 11 amino acids long. V was pared by 5 bases and J by 8 bases, with 7 bases between. CDR3 sequence: CASSLRDEQFF. The CDR3 bases are TGTGCCAGTAGTTTGAGGGATGAGCAGTTCTTC.

This clone turned up a few times. In DNA form, the CDR3 reads TGTGCCAGCAGCGTAGCTACGGAGCGGCTTTATGGCTACACCTTC. This gives the protein CASSVATERLYGYTF. The chain employs TRBV9 and TRBJ1-2; D remains ambiguous. This CDR3 has 15 amino acids. Germline CDR1 reads SGDLS; CDR2 reads YYNGEE. V lost 0 bases, J lost 5 bases, and 14 bases lay in between.

Only a few counts were recorded for this clone. This chain links TRBV13 with TRBJ1-2; D remains unclear. Between the trimmed V and J ends, which lost 3 bases and 2 bases, there was a span of 7 bases. The CDR3 is made up of 13 amino acids. The germline V gene encodes CDR1 PRHDT and CDR2 FYEKMQ (reference sequence). The CDR3: CASSFGGNYGYTF. CDR3 sequence (DNA): TGTGCCAGCAGCTTCGGAGGGAACTATGGCTACACCTTC.

This clone was seen a handful of times. This chain joins TRBV19 and TRBJ1-2; the D gene is possibly TRBD1 (5 bases). The CDR3 consists of 15 residues. V lost 3 bases and J 4 bases, leaving 15 bases between the germline ends. Looked up from germline, CDR1 is LNHDA and CDR2 is SQIVND (reference sequence). The CDR3 DNA reads TGTGCCAGTAGTATCCAAGACAGTATCTCCTATGGCTACACCTTC. It specifies CASSIQDSISYGYTF.

This clone was observed a few times. The chain uses TRBV5-1 and TRBJ2-7; D unresolved. The ends were cut back, 0 bases at V and 2 bases at J, with 9 bases in the middle. The CDR3 spans 14 residues. From germline, CDR1 is SGHRS and CDR2 YFSETQ. As DNA, the CDR3 is TGCGCCAGCAGCTTGGCTGCGGAAACCTACGAGCAGTACTTC. Protein product: CASSLAAETYEQYF.

The V gene is TRBV5-4, the J gene TRBJ1-1; 7 positions agree with TRBD1. Germline trimming cut 3 bases from V and 1 base from J; bases unmatched to any gene: 9. The CDR3 extends over 16 amino acids. CDR1 is SGHNT, CDR2 YYREEE, per germline (reference sequence). CDR3 nucleotide sequence: TGTGCCAGCAGCTCTTCAGGGGGATGGGGGAACACTGAAGCTTTCTTT. Translating it yields CASSSSGGWGNTEAFF.

This clone was detected only a few times. The V and J genes are TRBV11-2 and TRBJ1-1; D remains unclear. Trimming left V 3 bases short and J 1 base short, with 6 bases between. There are 13 residues in the CDR3. The V gene's germline CDR1 is SGHAT and CDR2 FQNNGV. CDR3: CASSFFRNTEAFF. DNA of the CDR3: TGTGCCAGCAGCTTCTTCAGGAACACTGAAGCTTTCTTT.